The rows below give T cell receptor beta chains drawn from one sample of a study of siplizumab effects on memory and regulatory T cells. The assay was immunoSEQ multiplex PCR, and TCRdb's table has in-frame clones only and misses some. The sample holds under 140,000 clones, roughly 92% seen once. Sequencing was performed on CD4+ T cells sorted from blood. These receptors were collected from a human donor in good health. Both conserved end residues are trimmed from each CDR3.

v_call: TRBV6-5
j_call: TRBJ2-5
cdr3_aa: ASRRGQETQY

v_call: TRBV27
j_call: TRBJ2-5
cdr3_aa: ASSGTGELGRETQY

v_call: TRBV7-3
j_call: TRBJ1-2
cdr3_aa: ASSLTPRPTANYGYT

v_call: TRBV5-1
j_call: TRBJ2-3
cdr3_aa: ASRPPGLAGEVAQY

v_call: TRBV7-2
j_call: TRBJ2-5
cdr3_aa: ASSLGPRRGIETQY

v_call: TRBV6-1
j_call: TRBJ1-2
cdr3_aa: ASSWTGGNYGYT

v_call: TRBV2
j_call: TRBJ2-2
cdr3_aa: ASSEGRPNTGELF

v_call: TRBV28
j_call: TRBJ2-7
cdr3_aa: ASSQSGGRYYEQY

v_call: TRBV5-4
j_call: TRBJ2-3
cdr3_aa: ASSLLSGTFTDTQY

v_call: TRBV7-2
j_call: TRBJ2-7
cdr3_aa: ASSPPLLAGGEQY

v_call: TRBV6-5
j_call: TRBJ1-6
cdr3_aa: ASSYDVGGNSPLH

v_call: TRBV9
j_call: TRBJ2-7
cdr3_aa: ASSVAPGDEQY

v_call: TRBV6-5
j_call: TRBJ1-1
cdr3_aa: ASSYSNPGSNTEAF

v_call: TRBV6-5
j_call: TRBJ1-1
cdr3_aa: ASSPDLNTEAF

v_call: TRBV6-1
j_call: TRBJ1-5
cdr3_aa: ASARTGVNQPQH

v_call: TRBV11-2
j_call: TRBJ2-3
cdr3_aa: ASIFRGTDTQY

v_call: TRBV18
j_call: TRBJ2-1
cdr3_aa: ASSPRQDNEQF

v_call: TRBV2
j_call: TRBJ1-6
cdr3_aa: AGNVGGDNSPLH

v_call: TRBV6-5
j_call: TRBJ1-6
cdr3_aa: ASSYSGQVYNSPLH

v_call: TRBV27
j_call: TRBJ2-1
cdr3_aa: ASSLYSGVSYNEQF

v_call: TRBV7-2
j_call: TRBJ1-2
cdr3_aa: ASSLAWSSNYGYT

v_call: TRBV9
j_call: TRBJ1-1
cdr3_aa: ASSVSAGGAEAF

v_call: TRBV7-8
j_call: TRBJ1-2
cdr3_aa: ASSFNTGGKGYT

v_call: TRBV19
j_call: TRBJ1-5
cdr3_aa: ACRDGNQPQH

v_call: TRBV18
j_call: TRBJ1-2
cdr3_aa: ASSPPSRSWDRGNGYT

v_call: TRBV2
j_call: TRBJ2-7
cdr3_aa: ATGDTLKY

v_call: TRBV11-2
j_call: TRBJ1-2
cdr3_aa: ASSQGGALPYGYT

v_call: TRBV4-1
j_call: TRBJ2-1
cdr3_aa: ASNGGGASYNEQF

v_call: TRBV7-8
j_call: TRBJ1-4
cdr3_aa: ASKRTAGEKLF

v_call: TRBV18
j_call: TRBJ2-1
cdr3_aa: ASSPPIGSDEQF

v_call: TRBV7-3
j_call: TRBJ1-2
cdr3_aa: ASSSNPGQGEDYGYT

v_call: TRBV6-5
j_call: TRBJ2-7
cdr3_aa: ASWRGEGGEQY

v_call: TRBV25-1
j_call: TRBJ2-3
cdr3_aa: ASSQGGTDTQY

v_call: TRBV5-1
j_call: TRBJ2-5
cdr3_aa: ASSLLSGRETQY

v_call: TRBV5-4
j_call: TRBJ1-1
cdr3_aa: ASRTGQGGLNTEAF

v_call: TRBV7-9
j_call: TRBJ2-2
cdr3_aa: ASSFRGFLGANTGELF

v_call: TRBV4-2
j_call: TRBJ2-1
cdr3_aa: ASSQESGRVGYNEQF

v_call: TRBV5-1
j_call: TRBJ1-4
cdr3_aa: ASSLGGQHEKLF

v_call: TRBV29-1
j_call: TRBJ1-2
cdr3_aa: SVLPYSFPGQVNGYT

v_call: TRBV28
j_call: TRBJ1-5
cdr3_aa: ASSLLNEGAFQPQH

v_call: TRBV10-2
j_call: TRBJ2-3
cdr3_aa: ASRGPSTDTQY

v_call: TRBV2
j_call: TRBJ1-4
cdr3_aa: ASSQGLGNEKLF

v_call: TRBV19
j_call: TRBJ1-2
cdr3_aa: ASSIAGAYGYT

v_call: TRBV5-6
j_call: TRBJ2-2
cdr3_aa: ASRLNTGELF

v_call: TRBV7-2
j_call: TRBJ1-5
cdr3_aa: ASSMRSNQPQH

v_call: TRBV27
j_call: TRBJ1-4
cdr3_aa: ASSLFFATNEKLF

v_call: TRBV5-6
j_call: TRBJ2-5
cdr3_aa: ASSLDWRAGPRGTQY

v_call: TRBV27
j_call: TRBJ1-6
cdr3_aa: ASSLRRGWSYNSPLH

v_call: TRBV18
j_call: TRBJ2-2
cdr3_aa: ASSPGEVANTGELF

v_call: TRBV10-1
j_call: TRBJ1-4
cdr3_aa: ASRGGQGKTELF

v_call: TRBV6-6
j_call: TRBJ1-6
cdr3_aa: ASSLASDRGNSPLH

v_call: TRBV4-1
j_call: TRBJ2-2
cdr3_aa: ASSQGTWTQNTGELF